The next 16 T cell receptor beta chains were all read from a single sample in a study of T cells in Graves' hyperthyroidism and ophthalmopathy. The source material, RNA transcripts, was used to amplify TCR beta CDR3 regions. The TCR CDR3 was amplified in a first-round RT-PCR using the HTBI primer set. MiXCR was run by TCRdb on the multiplex PCR reads, yielding one entry per CDR3 protein. The sample holds around 500,000 distinct CDR3 sequences; around 15% are singletons and the top ten take more than 11%. Sequenced input: blood. The receptor source for this set is a woman in her forties with Graves' hyperthyroidism.

CDR3 nucleotides: TGTGCCAGCAGCCGGAAACTAGCGGGTTACACAGATACGCAGTATTTT. This codes for CASSRKLAGYTDTQYF. The V call is TRBV3-1, the J call TRBJ2-3, with 9 positions matching TRBD2. V lost 4 bases and J lost 2; bases outside the gene matches: 7. From germline, CDR1 is LGHDT and CDR2 YNNKEL (reference sequence). This CDR3 comprises 16 residues.

The chain carries TRBV20-1 and TRBJ2-1; TRBD2 matches 7 bases. The CDR3 loop spans 13 amino acids. The ends lost 5 bases at V and 6 bases at J; junction bases unmatched: 7. Germline V gene data show CDR1 as DFQATT and CDR2 as SNEGSKA (reference sequence). The CDR3 loop reads CSAQDWGGNEQFF. CDR3 coding DNA: TGCAGTGCTCAGGACTGGGGGGGCAATGAGCAGTTCTTC.

In DNA form, the CDR3 reads TGTGCCAGCAGCCCACTAGGCGGGGGGGCAAATGAGCAGTTCTTC. Amino acids: CASSPLGGGANEQFF. This chain uses TRBV27 with TRBJ2-1, with 9 bases that match TRBD2. The CDR3 has 15 amino acids. Trimming cost V 6 bases and J 7 bases; bases outside gene matches: 10. Germline CDR1 and CDR2: MNHEY and SMNVEV (reference sequence).

This clonotype has just a few counts. The CDR3 loop is CASSPIIVTSGANVLTF. CDR3 in DNA: TGTGCCAGCTCACCCATAATCGTTACCTCTGGGGCCAACGTCCTGACTTTC. V is TRBV18 and J is TRBJ2-6, with D hard to call. The germline V and J ends were trimmed by 3 bases and 0 bases, with 12 bases remaining between them. Germline V gives CDR1 KGHSH, CDR2 LQKENI. The CDR3 loop spans 17 amino acids.

The chain joins TRBV6-1 to TRBJ1-1; D gene uncertain. Germline loops: CDR1 MNHNS, CDR2 SASEGT. CDR3 length: 14 amino acids. V shed 4 bases and J shed 4 bases, with 13 bases lying between them. Here the CDR3 DNA reads TGTGCCAGCAGTGTTGTGGAATTCGGCACTGAAGCTTTCTTT. This encodes CASSVVEFGTEAFF.

A note on this clonotype: Possible read error: a much larger clone is one base away. J is TRBJ1-1 and V is TRBV10-3; 9 nucleotides line up with TRBD1. Germline lookup yields CDR1 ENHRY and CDR2 SYGVKD. CDR3 size: 17 residues. CDR3 coding DNA: TGTGCCATCAGGGAGGACAGGGGAAGGTCTGGGAACACTGAAGCTCTCTTT. It yields the protein CAIREDRGRSGNTEALF.

This clonotype was observed at least ten times. This chain connects TRBV28 to TRBJ2-3; TRBD2 aligns across 11 bases. This CDR3 has 13 amino acids. Trimming removed 6 bases from V and 14 bases from J; junction bases left unmatched: 10. Germline CDR1 and CDR2: MDHEN and SYDVKM. CDR3 bases: TGTGCCAGCAGCGCCCCTCTAGCGGGAGGTTGGTATTTT. Translated, it gives CASSAPLAGGWYF.

This clonotype came up many times. The CDR3 nucleotides are TGTGCCAGCAGTTTAATAGGGAAAGGGCCCTACAATGAGCAGTTCTTC. Translated: CASSLIGKGPYNEQFF. This sequence joins TRBV12-3 or TRBV12-4 and TRBJ2-1; D not resolved. The CDR3 consists of 16 residues. V shed 2 bases and J shed 2 bases, with 13 bases lying between them.

This clonotype was seen many times. The rearrangement links TRBV5-6 to TRBJ2-7; the match to TRBD2 covers 9 bases. The length of the CDR3 is 17 residues. Germline values: CDR1 SGHDT, CDR2 YYEEEE. V shed 0 bases and J 3 bases; nucleotides not matched to a gene: 10. Written as DNA, the CDR3 is TGTGCCAGCAGCTTGGGTAGCGGGAGAGGAGGGAGCTACGAGCAGTACTTC. Translation gives CASSLGSGRGGSYEQYF.

There are a few counts of this clonotype. This chain joins TRBV9 and TRBJ2-1; the match to TRBD2 covers 9 bases. V lost 3 bases, J lost 6 bases, and 10 bases stayed unmatched. Germline CDR1 and CDR2: SGDLS and YYNGEE. This CDR3 has 16 residues. CDR3 region: CASSARIAGASNEQFF. The CDR3 bases are TGTGCCAGCAGCGCCCGTATAGCGGGAGCGAGCAATGAGCAGTTCTTC.

This clonotype was picked up many times. This chain joins TRBV2 and TRBJ2-1, with D perhaps matching TRBD1 (5 bases). V shed 5 bases and J shed 4 bases, with 12 bases lying between them. The CDR3 is 14 amino acids. Germline CDR1 and CDR2: SNHLY and FYNNEI. CDR3 in amino acids: CASSLTVPYNEQFF. DNA of the CDR3: TGTGCCAGCAGTCTGACAGTTCCATACAATGAGCAGTTCTTC.

The gene calls are TRBV30 and TRBJ2-4, with 10 positions matching TRBD2. CDR3 size: 12 residues. V shed 7 bases, J shed 5 bases, and the junction held 2 bases outside the gene matches. Germline V CDR1 and CDR2: GTSNPN, SVGIG (reference sequence). The CDR3 coding sequence is TGTGCCTACGGGACTAGCGAAAACATTCAGTACTTC. Amino acids: CAYGTSENIQYF.

This clonotype was seen a few times. The rearrangement links TRBV25-1 to TRBJ2-2; no clear D gene. The CDR3 totals 15 residues. Trimming took off 0 bases at V and 1 base at J, with 6 bases between the two ends. The germline V gene encodes CDR1 MGHDK and CDR2 SYGVNS. As DNA, the CDR3 is TGTGCCAGCAGTGAATACTACCGGAACACCGGGGAGCTGTTTTTT. It encodes CASSEYYRNTGELFF.

This clonotype was seen ten or more times. The genes are TRBV20-1 and TRBJ2-5, with TRBD2 identical over 7 bases. Germline trimming cut 5 bases from V and 4 bases from J; bases unmatched to any gene: 7. The CDR3 contains 13 residues. Germline lookup yields CDR1 DFQATT and CDR2 SNEGSKA (reference sequence). The CDR3 DNA reads as TGCAGTGCTCCGAAGAGCGGGACAGAGACCCAGTACTTC. Protein product: CSAPKSGTETQYF.

The sample holds many counts of this clonotype. The gene calls are TRBV28 and TRBJ1-5; D is unresolved. The CDR3 covers 14 residues. Trimming stripped 5 bases from V and 6 bases from J, with 14 bases between. Germline CDR1 is MDHEN and CDR2 is SYDVKM. CDR3 sequence reads: CASSLTRGVQPQHF. The CDR3 DNA reads as TGTGCCAGCAGTCTCACTCGCGGGGTTCAGCCCCAGCATTTT.

J is TRBJ2-5 and V is TRBV6-1; maybe TRBD2 (5 bases). Trimming left V 1 base short and J 7 bases short, with 19 bases between. The germline gives CDR1 MNHNS, CDR2 SASEGT. The length of the CDR3 is 16 residues. The CDR3 region is CASSEVTTGGPGTQYF. The CDR3 nucleotides are TGTGCCAGCAGTGAAGTCACGACCGGAGGCCCCGGGACCCAGTACTTC.